The rows below give T cell receptor beta chains drawn from one sample of a study of blood T cell repertoires in COVID-19. Repertoires were generated with immunoSEQ multiplex PCR, while TCRdb's copy carries only in-frame clones and drops some. The table includes more than 250,000 clones, 87% detected once. Source material: PBMCs or T cells enriched from blood (not recorded which). The receptors stem from a woman younger than 45 who had recovered from COVID-19. Both conserved end residues are part of each CDR3. Each record gives: V gene, D gene, J gene, clone size, CDR3 protein, CDR3 DNA. D genes are given only for firm matches. Rows may omit the clone size; those that give it use once, few, many or a size class.

TRBV29-1	NA	TRBJ1-3	NA	CSVSVGPGNTIYF	TGCAGCGTATCTGTGGGCCCTGGAAACACCATATATTTT
TRBV9	NA	TRBJ1-5	NA	CASSVGRGQPQHF	TGTGCCAGCAGCGTAGGGAGGGGTCAGCCCCAGCATTTT
TRBV11-3	NA	TRBJ1-2	NA	CASSLGGGSGYTF	TGTGCCAGCAGCTTGGGTGGAGGGAGTGGCTACACCTTC
TRBV5-1	TRBD1	TRBJ1-1	NA	CASAPLDRVKGTEAFF	TGCGCCAGCGCACCCCTCGACAGGGTAAAGGGGACTGAAGCTTTCTTT
TRBV2	NA	TRBJ2-7	once	CASSEYRGGYEQYF	TGTGCCAGCAGTGAATATCGGGGAGGCTACGAGCAGTACTTC
TRBV30	NA	TRBJ2-2	NA	CAWSPPGANTGELFF	TGTGCCTGGAGCCCCCCAGGCGCGAACACCGGGGAGCTGTTTTTT
TRBV9	NA	TRBJ2-6	NA	CASSVLAGNSGANVLTF	TGTGCCAGCAGCGTACTTGCGGGGAACTCTGGGGCCAACGTCCTGACTTTC
TRBV14	TRBD2	TRBJ2-7	once	CASSQRGSPIYEQYF	TGTGCCAGCAGCCAGCGGGGGTCCCCCATCTACGAGCAGTACTTC
TRBV5-4	TRBD1	TRBJ1-2	few	CASSPLDRGHGYTF	TGTGCCAGCAGTCCCCTCGACAGGGGGCATGGCTACACCTTC
TRBV10-2	TRBD2	TRBJ2-3	NA	CASSETKRGPLTDTQYF	TGCGCCAGCAGTGAGACAAAGCGGGGGCCTCTCACAGATACGCAGTATTTT
TRBV11-3	NA	TRBJ2-2	NA	CASSPVPGSGELFF	TGTGCCAGCAGCCCGGTCCCGGGGAGCGGGGAGCTGTTTTTT
TRBV5-4	TRBD2	TRBJ2-2	NA	CASSVHGGITGELFF	TGTGCCAGCAGCGTTCACGGGGGGATCACCGGGGAGCTGTTTTTT
TRBV13	TRBD2	TRBJ2-7	NA	CASSTPGLAGDPVEQYF	TGTGCCAGCAGCACCCCCGGACTAGCGGGGGACCCCGTCGAGCAGTACTTC
TRBV7-9	NA	TRBJ1-6	few	CASSQRDSLSGSPLHF	TGTGCCAGCAGCCAACGGGACTCTCTTAGCGGTTCACCCCTCCACTTT
TRBV16	TRBD1	TRBJ1-3	NA	CASSPRTGSGNTIYF	TGTGCCAGCAGCCCCCGGACAGGCTCTGGAAACACCATATATTTT
TRBV6-5	NA	TRBJ1-1	NA	CASSYRGEAFF	TGTGCCAGCAGTTACCGGGGAGAAGCTTTCTTT
TRBV7-2	TRBD1	TRBJ1-5	once	CASSLGGQGWSQPQHF	TGTGCCAGCAGCTTAGGGGGACAGGGCTGGAGTCAGCCCCAGCATTTT
TRBV29-1	NA	TRBJ2-3	NA	CSVDGGASTDTQYF	TGCAGCGTTGACGGTGGGGCAAGCACAGATACGCAGTATTTT
TRBV7-9	TRBD2	TRBJ2-7	NA	CASSLLANYEQYF	TGTGCCAGCAGTTTACTAGCGAACTACGAGCAGTACTTC
TRBV10-1	TRBD2	TRBJ2-7	NA	CASSDLIGLAGDEQYF	TGCGCCAGCAGTGACCTCATCGGACTAGCGGGGGATGAGCAGTACTTC
TRBV28	TRBD1	TRBJ1-1	NA	CASSPPRQGGTEAFF	TGTGCCAGCAGTCCACCTAGACAGGGGGGGACTGAAGCTTTCTTT
TRBV5-4	NA	TRBJ2-2	NA	CATAQGPGELFF	TGTGCCACCGCCCAGGGCCCGGGGGAGCTGTTTTTT
TRBV5-6	NA	TRBJ1-3	NA	CASSKSLDSGNTIYF	TGTGCCAGCAGCAAATCACTTGACTCTGGAAACACCATATATTTT
TRBV5-4	TRBD1	TRBJ2-1	NA	CASSLGGAGGNEQFF	TGTGCCAGCAGCTTGGGAGGGGCAGGGGGCAATGAGCAGTTCTTC
TRBV19	NA	TRBJ1-5	NA	CASSYGPGSNQPQHF	TGTGCCAGTAGTTATGGGCCGGGGAGCAATCAGCCCCAGCATTTT
TRBV12-3/TRBV12-4	TRBD2	TRBJ2-1	NA	CASSSLRGEEQFF	TGTGCCAGCAGTTCCCTCCGGGGGGAGGAGCAGTTCTTC
TRBV4-1	TRBD2	TRBJ2-3	NA	CASSQAIAGILITDTQYF	TGCGCCAGCAGCCAAGCAATAGCGGGGATACTAATCACAGATACGCAGTATTTT
TRBV27	TRBD1	TRBJ1-5	NA	CASSPGTDNQPQHF	TGTGCCAGCAGTCCAGGGACAGACAATCAGCCCCAGCATTTT
TRBV19	TRBD1	TRBJ1-5	NA	CASQILGTENQPQHF	TGTGCCAGTCAGATCTTGGGGACAGAAAATCAGCCCCAGCATTTT
TRBV3-1/TRBV3-2	NA	TRBJ1-6	NA	CASSQGQSNSPLHF	TGTGCCAGCAGCCAAGGACAGTCGAATTCACCCCTCCACTTT
TRBV20-1	NA	TRBJ2-7	NA	CSARGGLEQYF	TGCAGTGCTAGAGGGGGCCTCGAGCAGTACTTC
TRBV19	NA	TRBJ1-5	NA	CASSIIRGSGRDQPQHF	TGTGCCAGTAGTATAATAAGGGGGTCGGGGAGGGATCAGCCCCAGCATTTT
TRBV5-1	TRBD1	TRBJ2-7	NA	CASSQGASYEQYF	TGCGCCAGCAGCCAGGGGGCGTCCTACGAGCAGTACTTC
TRBV29-1	TRBD1	TRBJ1-2	NA	CSVSGTGALFNYGYTF	TGCAGCGTTTCCGGGACAGGGGCCCTTTTTAACTATGGCTACACCTTC
TRBV2	NA	TRBJ1-2	NA	CASSDFRGGYGYTF	NA
TRBV12-5	TRBD1	TRBJ2-3	NA	CASGKQGTKDTQYF	TGTGCTAGTGGGAAACAGGGGACCAAAGATACGCAGTATTTT
TRBV28	TRBD2	TRBJ2-3	NA	CASSFRSSGGATQYF	TGTGCCAGCAGTTTCCGGTCTAGCGGGGGGGCGACGCAGTATTTT
TRBV18	TRBD1	TRBJ2-7	NA	CASSPGDSSYEQYF	TGTGCCAGCTCACCGGGGGACAGCTCCTACGAGCAGTACTTC
TRBV4-1	TRBD1	TRBJ2-5	once	CASSQEVPTDRGRRETQYF	TGCGCCAGCAGCCAAGAAGTCCCCACCGACAGGGGGCGGCGAGAGACCCAGTACTTC
TRBV27	NA	TRBJ1-1	NA	CASSSRVNTEAFF	TGTGCCAGCAGTTCACGGGTGAACACTGAAGCTTTCTTT
TRBV5-1	TRBD1	TRBJ1-1	NA	CASSWDRRINTEAFF	TGCGCCAGCAGCTGGGACAGGAGAATTAACACTGAAGCTTTCTTT
TRBV6-1	TRBD2	TRBJ2-1	NA	CASSVRVGAGGLNEQFF	TGTGCCAGCAGTGTCCGTGTGGGCGCGGGGGGGCTCAATGAGCAGTTCTTC
TRBV6-5	TRBD1	TRBJ2-2	NA	CASSYLSTGEAGELFF	TGTGCCAGCAGTTACTTATCGACAGGGGAGGCCGGGGAGCTGTTTTTT
TRBV5-1	TRBD2	TRBJ2-7	NA	CASSLGSGENHYEQYF	TGCGCCAGCAGCTTGGGTAGCGGGGAGAACCACTACGAGCAGTACTTC
TRBV7-2	NA	TRBJ1-6	NA	CASSLSLGGSSPLHF	TGTGCCAGCAGCTTATCCCTGGGGGGTAGTTCACCCCTCCACTTT
TRBV7-2	NA	TRBJ2-2	NA	CASSFTGSNTGELFF	TGTGCCAGCAGCTTTACGGGTTCGAACACCGGGGAGCTGTTTTTT
TRBV12-3/TRBV12-4	TRBD1	TRBJ2-1	NA	CASSLTGDNEQFF	TGTGCCAGCAGTTTAACAGGGGACAATGAGCAGTTCTTC
TRBV3-1/TRBV3-2	NA	TRBJ1-2	NA	CASSRNRDLRNYGYTF	TGTGCCAGCAGCCGTAACCGGGACTTAAGAAACTATGGCTACACCTTC
TRBV25-1	TRBD1	TRBJ1-4	few	CASSDLDRGNEKLFF	TGTGCCAGCAGTGACCTGGACAGGGGTAATGAAAAACTGTTTTTT
TRBV9	NA	TRBJ1-2	NA	CASSVGVGGGTDYGYTF	TGTGCCAGCAGCGTAGGAGTCGGGGGTGGGACCGACTATGGCTACACCTTC